This T cell receptor beta chain was sequenced for a study of CD8+ T cells in alopecia areata. Whole-study findings and limits: Numerous expanded lesional clones remained in scalp and blood during tofacitinib.

Once RNA had been extracted, it was reverse transcribed into cDNA to act as the sequencing template. Clones were read by immunoSEQ multiplex PCR, and TCRdb kept only the in-frame ones, dropping some. The sample lists 200,000 to 250,000 clones, 66% occurring once. As concerns this clone: Its specificity is unknown.

Treatment given: oral pan-JAK inhibitor, 5-10 mg twice daily. Cell sorting on a FACSAria was used to separate CD4+ and CD8+ T cells from the PBMCs. The sample in question was CD4+ T cells sorted from blood, obtained at approximately week 42, from a patient treated with tofacitinib. This TCR was recovered from a human donor with alopecia areata.

CDR3 amino acids: CASSLGPLSGASGANVLTF. The CDR3 DNA reads as TGCGCCAGCAGCTTGGGTCCTCTGAGTGGGGCATCTGGGGCCAACGTCCTGACTTTC. The rearrangement joins TRBV5-1 to TRBJ2-6, with TRBD1 as a possible D gene (5 bases). CDR1 is SGHRS and CDR2 is YFSETQ in the germline V gene. Trimming took off 0 bases at V and 1 base at J, with 17 bases between the two ends. The CDR3 length is 19 residues.